The 2 T cell receptor beta chains listed next were all sequenced from one sample in a study of T cell responses to AZD1222 COVID-19 vaccine. The data were produced by immunoSEQ multiplex PCR, yet TCRdb's version contains in-frame clones alone and is incomplete. The sample lists 95,000 to 110,000 clones; about nine tenths were seen once. Sample: peripheral blood, taken on day 0 of AZD1222 vaccination. The receptors originated from an adult in good health.

J is TRBJ2-2 and V is TRBV5-1; TRBD2 matches 12 bases. The V gene's germline CDR1 is SGHRS and CDR2 YFSETQ. The CDR3 covers 17 residues. With 3 bases clipped from V and 0 bases from J, the junction kept 3 bases outside the gene matches. In DNA form, the CDR3 reads TGCGCCAGCAGCTCAGGACTAGCGGGACCGAACACCGGGGAGCTGTTTTTT. Translation gives CASSSGLAGPNTGELFF.

This rearrangement joins TRBV6-2 or TRBV6-3 to TRBJ1-5; TRBD1 agrees at 10 bases. Germline V gene lookup returns CDR1 MNHEY and CDR2 SVGEGT. CDR3 length equals 15 residues. V trimming: 4 bases; J trimming: 2 bases; junction bases outside the gene matches: 2. The CDR3 loop reads CASSLTGGRNQPQHF. CDR3 DNA: TGTGCCAGCAGTTTGACAGGGGGCCGCAATCAGCCCCAGCATTTT.